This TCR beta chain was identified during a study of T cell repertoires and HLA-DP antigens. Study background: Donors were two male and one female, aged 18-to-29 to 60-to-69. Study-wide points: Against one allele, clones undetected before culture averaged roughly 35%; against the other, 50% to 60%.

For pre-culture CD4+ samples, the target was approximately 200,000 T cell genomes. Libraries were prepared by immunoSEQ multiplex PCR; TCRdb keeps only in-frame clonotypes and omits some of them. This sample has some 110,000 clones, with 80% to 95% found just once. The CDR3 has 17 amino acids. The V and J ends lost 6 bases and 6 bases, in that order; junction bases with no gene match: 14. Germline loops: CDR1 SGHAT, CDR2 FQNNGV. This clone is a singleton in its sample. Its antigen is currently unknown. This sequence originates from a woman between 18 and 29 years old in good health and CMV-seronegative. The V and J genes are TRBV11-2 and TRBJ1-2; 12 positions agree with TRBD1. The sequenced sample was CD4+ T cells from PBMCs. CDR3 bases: TGTGCCAGCAGGGATCAGTACCGGGACAGGGGGCGAAATGGCTACACCTTC. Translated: CASRDQYRDRGRNGYTF. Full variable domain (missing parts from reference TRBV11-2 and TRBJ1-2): EAGVAQSPRYKIIEKRQSVAFWCNPISGHATLYWYQQILGQGPKLLIQFQNNGVVDDSQLPKDRFSAERLKGVDSTLKIQPAKLEDSAVYLCASRDQYRDRGRNGYTFGSGTRLTVV.